This TCR beta chain emerged from a study of CD8 T cells in Susac syndrome. The CDR3 length is 16 residues. V shed 2 bases, J shed 8 bases, and the junction held 10 bases outside the gene matches. Germline lookup yields CDR1 SGHTA and CDR2 FQGNSA. An input of roughly 0.45 to 1 ug of RNA was subjected to reverse transcription using random hexamers. TCRdb reanalysed the immunoSEQ multiplex PCR reads using MiXCR and keeps one entry per CDR3 protein. The data show approximately 49,000 distinct CDR3 sequences, roughly 94% seen once. This TCR derives from a human donor with Susac syndrome. The J gene is TRBJ2-1, the V gene TRBV7-2; 9 positions agree with TRBD2. Sample: CD8+ T cells from PBMCs. In nucleotides, the CDR3 is TGTGCCAGCAGCTTACCCTCTAGCGGGGCCTGGCATGAGCAGTTCTTC. Translating it yields CASSLPSSGAWHEQFF. Supplemented by reference TRBV7-2 and TRBJ2-1, the full variable domain reads GAGVSQSPSNKVTEKGKDVELRCDPISGHTALYWYRQSLGQGLEFLIYFQGNSAPDKSGLPSDRFSAERTGGSVSTLTIQRTQQEDSAVYLCASSLPSSGAWHEQFFGPGTRLTVL.